A selection of T cell receptor beta chains follows, all from one sample in a study of T-cell memory formation after mild COVID-19. TCRdb passed the 5' RACE reads through MiXCR, listing each CDR3 protein once. The data hold about 430,000 distinct CDR3 sequences, with about 24% observed a single time. Sequencing was performed on PBMCs or a T cell subset sorted from them (not recorded which). Receptors were obtained from an adult woman who had mild COVID-19 (a few samples of this study predate the infection). Cell type and time point are not known. Each CDR3 is given with its conserved first and last residue. The D gene is left open where the match is weak. Clone size appears in some rows only: once, few, many, or a class for an expanded clone.

v_gene	j_gene	abundance	d_gene	CDR3nt	CDR3aa
TRBV12-3/TRBV12-4	TRBJ2-3	.	.	TGTGCCAGCAGTCCATCGGGTCGTAGGGCGCAGTATTTT	CASSPSGRRAQYF
TRBV5-1	TRBJ1-1	.	TRBD1	TGCGCCAGCAGCTTGGAGGGACAGGTAACTGAAGCTTTCTTT	CASSLEGQVTEAFF
TRBV19	TRBJ2-2	few	.	TGTGCCAGTAGTATTAGTAGTGGGCCCGGGGAGCTGTTTTTT	CASSISSGPGELFF
TRBV7-8	TRBJ2-1	.	TRBD2	TGTGCCAGCAGCCTAGCGGGAGCAGTTTCCTACAATGAGCAGTTCTTC	CASSLAGAVSYNEQFF
TRBV7-8	TRBJ1-4	.	.	TGTGCCAGCAGCTCGACAGTTGAAACTAATGAAAAACTGTTTTTT	CASSSTVETNEKLFF
TRBV4-1	TRBJ1-3	.	.	TGCGCCAGCAGCCATCCGGGACACAATTACTCTGGAAACACCATATATTTT	CASSHPGHNYSGNTIYF
TRBV7-2	TRBJ2-7	few	TRBD2	TGTGCCAGCAGCCTCCGACTAGCGGGAGGGCCGTCCTACGAGCAGTACTTC	CASSLRLAGGPSYEQYF
TRBV7-2	TRBJ2-2	many	TRBD1	TGTGCCAGCAGCCTCGACAGGGCCAACACCGGGGAGCTGTTTTTT	CASSLDRANTGELFF
TRBV24-1	TRBJ1-4	.	.	TGTGCCACCAGTAACAGAGACAATGAAAAACTGTTTTTT	CATSNRDNEKLFF
TRBV24-1	TRBJ2-7	few	.	TGTGCCACCAGTGAGAGACAGGATAGCTACGAGCAGTACTTC	CATSERQDSYEQYF
TRBV23-1	TRBJ1-2	.	.	TGCGCCATCCGGAGGAGGACGTATGGCTACACCTTC	CAIRRRTYGYTF
TRBV28	TRBJ1-2	.	.	TGTGCCAGCAGTTTAATAGGGACGGGGGGACCTGTGAATGGCTACACCTTC	CASSLIGTGGPVNGYTF
TRBV6-5	TRBJ2-6	.	.	TGTGCCAGCAGTTACCCCCCCGGGGAATCTGGGGCCAACGTCCTGACTTTC	CASSYPPGESGANVLTF
TRBV6-1	TRBJ2-3	.	.	TGTGCCAGCAGTGTTGGGGGGGCCGCGGAAGATACGCAGTATTTT	CASSVGGAAEDTQYF
TRBV7-2	TRBJ1-5	few	.	TGTGCCAGCAGCTTTATCCGAAATCAGCCCCAGCATTTT	CASSFIRNQPQHF
TRBV5-1	TRBJ2-1	.	TRBD2	TGCGCCAGCAGCTTGGGGTCTGCGACTAGCGGCTACAATGAGCAGTTCTTC	CASSLGSATSGYNEQFF
TRBV24-1	TRBJ2-5	.	.	TGTGCCACCAGTGATTCCAGAGTACCTCAAGAGACCCAGTACTTC	CATSDSRVPQETQYF
TRBV29-1	TRBJ1-6	.	.	TGCAGCGTTGAGTTCAGCCTCTCCTATAATTCACCCCTCCACTTT	CSVEFSLSYNSPLHF
TRBV20-1	TRBJ1-1	.	.	TGCAGTGCTAGAGGGAAACAGACTATGAACACTGAAGCTTTCTTT	CSARGKQTMNTEAFF
TRBV25-1	TRBJ2-7	.	.	TGTGCCAGCAGTGGAAGATACGAGCAGTACTTC	CASSGRYEQYF
TRBV7-2	TRBJ2-1	.	TRBD1	TGTGCCAGCAGCTTAGGACAGGGGGGATGGAATGAGCAGTTCTTC	CASSLGQGGWNEQFF
TRBV12-3/TRBV12-4	TRBJ2-4	.	.	TGTGCCAGCAGTTTAGGCGTGCGACAGGAGGCCAAAAACATTCAGTACTTC	CASSLGVRQEAKNIQYF
TRBV18	TRBJ2-7	.	.	TGTGCCAGCTCACCGGGCGGGAACCAGCAGTACTTC	CASSPGGNQQYF
TRBV12-3/TRBV12-4	TRBJ1-6	.	.	TGTGCCAGCAGCTGGACATGGGGCTACGGTTCACCCCTCCACTTT	CASSWTWGYGSPLHF
TRBV29-1	TRBJ1-4	few	TRBD1	TGCAGCGTTCGTACAGGGGGCGAAAAACTGTTTTTT	CSVRTGGEKLFF
TRBV19	TRBJ2-3	many	TRBD2	TGTGCCAGTCGGACTAGCGGGAGAACAGATACGCAGTATTTT	CASRTSGRTDTQYF
TRBV25-1	TRBJ1-5	.	TRBD1	TGTGCCAGCAGTGATGGGACAGGGGTCGAGAAGCAGCCCCAGCATTTT	CASSDGTGVEKQPQHF
TRBV7-3	TRBJ1-1	few	TRBD1	TGTGCCAGCAGCTCGCGGACAGGGGCGGGGACTGAAGCTTTCTTT	CASSSRTGAGTEAFF
TRBV11-2	TRBJ2-5	few	.	TGTGCCAGCAGCTCTAGCCTGACCCAGTACTTC	CASSSSLTQYF
TRBV15	TRBJ1-1	.	.	TGTGCCACCAGCAGAGAGGCCTCAGCTTTCTTT	CATSREASAFF
TRBV6-1	TRBJ2-2	.	TRBD2	TGTGCCAGCAGCTTGGGACTAGCGGGATTTACCGGGGAGCTGTTTTTT	CASSLGLAGFTGELFF
TRBV12-3/TRBV12-4	TRBJ1-6	.	TRBD1	TGTGCCAGCAGTCGGACAGGACCTGATTCACCCCTCCACTTT	CASSRTGPDSPLHF
TRBV4-2	TRBJ2-7	.	TRBD1	TGTGCCAGCAGACTTGGACAGGGATCCTACGAGCAGTACTTC	CASRLGQGSYEQYF
TRBV3-1	TRBJ2-1	few	TRBD2	TGTGCCAGCAGCCAGGAGACTAGCCCATCCTACAATGAGCAGTTCTTC	CASSQETSPSYNEQFF
TRBV12-3/TRBV12-4	TRBJ2-3	few	.	TGTGCCAGCAGGGAAGAAACAGATACGCAGTATTTT	CASREETDTQYF
TRBV12-3/TRBV12-4	TRBJ2-7	.	TRBD2	TGTGCCAGCAGCCCAGCGACTAGCGGCTCCTACGAGCAGTACTTC	CASSPATSGSYEQYF
TRBV14	TRBJ2-7	few	.	TGTGCCAGCAGCCCACCCCGACAGTGGGGGGTGTACGAGCAGTACTTC	CASSPPRQWGVYEQYF
TRBV5-1	TRBJ1-1	.	.	TGCGCCAGCAAAACCACCTTTGAAGCTTTCTTT	CASKTTFEAFF
TRBV5-1	TRBJ2-7	.	TRBD1	TGCGCCAGCAGCGGAGACAGGGGCGAGCAGTACTTC	CASSGDRGEQYF
TRBV12-3/TRBV12-4	TRBJ2-3	few	.	TGTGCCAGCAGCCAGGGACTCCGAGCAGCCGATACGCAGTATTTT	CASSQGLRAADTQYF